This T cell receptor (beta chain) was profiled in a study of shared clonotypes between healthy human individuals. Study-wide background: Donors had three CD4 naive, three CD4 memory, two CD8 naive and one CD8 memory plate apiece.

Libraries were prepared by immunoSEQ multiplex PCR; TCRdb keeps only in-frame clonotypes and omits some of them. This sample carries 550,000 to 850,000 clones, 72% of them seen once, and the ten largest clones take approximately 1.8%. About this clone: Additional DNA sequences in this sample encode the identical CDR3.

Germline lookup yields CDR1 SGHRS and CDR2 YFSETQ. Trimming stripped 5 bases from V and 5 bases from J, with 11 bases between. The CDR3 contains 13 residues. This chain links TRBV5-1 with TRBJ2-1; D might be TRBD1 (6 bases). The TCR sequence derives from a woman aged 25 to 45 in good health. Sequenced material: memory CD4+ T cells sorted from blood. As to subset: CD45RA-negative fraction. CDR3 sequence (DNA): TGCGCCAGCAGACGGACAGCTAACAATGAGCAGTTCTTC. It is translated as CASRRTANNEQFF. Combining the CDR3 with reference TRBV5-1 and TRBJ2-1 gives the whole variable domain KAGVTQTPRYLIKTRGQQVTLSCSPISGHRSVSWYQQTPGQGLQFLFEYFSETQRNKGNFPGRFSGRQFSNSRSEMNVSTLELGDSALYLCASRRTANNEQFFGPGTRLTVL.